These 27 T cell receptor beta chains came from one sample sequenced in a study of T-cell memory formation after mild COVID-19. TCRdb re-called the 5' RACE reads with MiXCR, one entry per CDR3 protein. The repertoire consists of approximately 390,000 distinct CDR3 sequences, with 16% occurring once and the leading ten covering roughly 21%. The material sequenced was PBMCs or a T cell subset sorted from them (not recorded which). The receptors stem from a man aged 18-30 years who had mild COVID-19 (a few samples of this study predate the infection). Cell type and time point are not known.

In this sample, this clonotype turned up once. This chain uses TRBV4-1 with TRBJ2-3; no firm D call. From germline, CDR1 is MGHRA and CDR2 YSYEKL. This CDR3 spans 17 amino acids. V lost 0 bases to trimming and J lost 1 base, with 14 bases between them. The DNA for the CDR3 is TGCGCCAGCAGCCAAGATAGGAGCCGGCCGGGCACAGATACGCAGTATTTT. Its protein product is CASSQDRSRPGTDTQYF.

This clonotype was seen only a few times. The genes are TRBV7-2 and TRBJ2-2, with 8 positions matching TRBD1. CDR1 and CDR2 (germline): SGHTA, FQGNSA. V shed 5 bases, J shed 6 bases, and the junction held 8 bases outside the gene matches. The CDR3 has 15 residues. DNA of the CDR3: TGTGCCAGCAGCATCAGGACAGGGTCCGCCGGGGAGCTGTTTTTT. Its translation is CASSIRTGSAGELFF. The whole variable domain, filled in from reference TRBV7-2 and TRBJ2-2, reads GAGVSQSPSNKVTEKGKDVELRCDPISGHTALYWYRQSLGQGLEFLIYFQGNSAPDKSGLPSDRFSAERTGGSVSTLTIQRTQQEDSAVYLCASSIRTGSAGELFFGEGSRLTVL.

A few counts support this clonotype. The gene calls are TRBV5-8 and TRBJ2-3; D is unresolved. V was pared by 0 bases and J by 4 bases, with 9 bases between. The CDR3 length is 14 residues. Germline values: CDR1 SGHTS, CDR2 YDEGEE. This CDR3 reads CASSLVWRSDTQYF. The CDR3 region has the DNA TGTGCCAGCAGCTTGGTTTGGCGGTCAGATACGCAGTATTTT.

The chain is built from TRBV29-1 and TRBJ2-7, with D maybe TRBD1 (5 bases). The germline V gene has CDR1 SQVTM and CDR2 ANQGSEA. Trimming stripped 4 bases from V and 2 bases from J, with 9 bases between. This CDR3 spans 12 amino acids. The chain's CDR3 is CSVVGRAYEQYF. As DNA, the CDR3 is TGCAGCGTTGTTGGCAGGGCCTACGAGCAGTACTTC.

The CDR3 DNA reads as TGCAGCGTCGGGACTTCGTGGACTGAAGCTTTCTTT. This translates into CSVGTSWTEAFF. The chain recombines TRBV29-1 with TRBJ1-1, with a possible D match to TRBD1 (5 bases). The CDR3 covers 12 residues. Germline CDR1 reads SQVTM; CDR2 reads ANQGSEA. Trimming removed 6 bases at V and 5 bases at J, with 13 bases between.

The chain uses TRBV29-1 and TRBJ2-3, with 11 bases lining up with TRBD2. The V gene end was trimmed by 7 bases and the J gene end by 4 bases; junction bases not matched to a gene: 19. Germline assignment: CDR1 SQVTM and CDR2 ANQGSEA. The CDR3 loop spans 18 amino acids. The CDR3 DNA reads TGCAGCGCGTGTAGCGGGGGGGTTTCCCGTACGAGCTCAGATACGCAGTATTTT. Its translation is CSACSGGVSRTSSDTQYF.

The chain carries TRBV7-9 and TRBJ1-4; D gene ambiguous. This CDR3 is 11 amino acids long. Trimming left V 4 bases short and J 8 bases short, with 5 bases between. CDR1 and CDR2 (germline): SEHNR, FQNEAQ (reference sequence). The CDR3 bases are TGTGCCAGCAGCTCGGGGGAAAAACTGTTTTTT. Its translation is CASSSGEKLFF. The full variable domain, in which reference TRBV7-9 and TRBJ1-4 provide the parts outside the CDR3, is DTGVSQNPRHKITKRGQNVTFRCDPISEHNRLYWYRQTLGQGPEFLTYFQNEAQLEKSRLLSDRFSAERPKGSFSTLEIQRTEQGDSAMYLCASSSGEKLFFGSGTQLSVL.

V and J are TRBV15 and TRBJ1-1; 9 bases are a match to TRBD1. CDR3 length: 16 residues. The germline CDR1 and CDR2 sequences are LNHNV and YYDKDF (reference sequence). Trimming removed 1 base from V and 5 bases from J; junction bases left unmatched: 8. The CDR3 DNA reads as TGTGCCACCAGCAGAGTGGGGACAGGGTGGAATACTGAAGCTTTCTTT. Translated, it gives CATSRVGTGWNTEAFF.

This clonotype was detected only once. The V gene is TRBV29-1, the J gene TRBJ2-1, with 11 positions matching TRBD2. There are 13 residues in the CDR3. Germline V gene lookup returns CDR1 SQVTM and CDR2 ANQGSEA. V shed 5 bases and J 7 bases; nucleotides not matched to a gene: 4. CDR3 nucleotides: TGCAGCGTTCGACTAGCGGGGAAAAATGAGCAGTTCTTC. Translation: CSVRLAGKNEQFF.

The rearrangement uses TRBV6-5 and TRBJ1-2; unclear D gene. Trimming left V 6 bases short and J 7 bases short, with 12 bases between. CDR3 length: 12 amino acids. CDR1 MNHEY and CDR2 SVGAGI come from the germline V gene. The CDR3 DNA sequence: TGTGCCAGCAGCCGTACAGCGGCTGGCTACACCTTC. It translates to CASSRTAAGYTF.

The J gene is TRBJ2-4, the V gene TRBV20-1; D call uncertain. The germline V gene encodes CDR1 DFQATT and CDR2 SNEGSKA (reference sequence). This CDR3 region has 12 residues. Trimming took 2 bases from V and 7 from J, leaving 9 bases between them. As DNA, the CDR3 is TGCAGTGCTAGAAGCCAGAATAACATTCAGTACTTC. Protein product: CSARSQNNIQYF.

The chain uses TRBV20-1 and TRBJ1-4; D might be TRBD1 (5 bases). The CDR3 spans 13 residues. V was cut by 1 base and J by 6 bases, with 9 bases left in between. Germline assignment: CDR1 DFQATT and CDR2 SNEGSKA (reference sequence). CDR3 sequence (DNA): TGCAGTGCTAGAGGGGCGGGGCATGAAAAACTGTTTTTT. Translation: CSARGAGHEKLFF.

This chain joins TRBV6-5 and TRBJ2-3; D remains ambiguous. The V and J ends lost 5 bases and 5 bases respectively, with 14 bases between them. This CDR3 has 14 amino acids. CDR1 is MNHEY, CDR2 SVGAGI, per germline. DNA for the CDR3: TGTGCCAGCAGTATGACCGCATCGGGAGATACGCAGTATTTT. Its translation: CASSMTASGDTQYF.

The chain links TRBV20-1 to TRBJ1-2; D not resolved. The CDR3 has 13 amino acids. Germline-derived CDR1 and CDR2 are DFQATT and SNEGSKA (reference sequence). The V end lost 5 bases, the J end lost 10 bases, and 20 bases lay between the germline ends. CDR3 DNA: TGCAGTGCTGCCGTTCGCGGTGGCGTGATCTACACCTTC. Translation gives CSAAVRGGVIYTF.

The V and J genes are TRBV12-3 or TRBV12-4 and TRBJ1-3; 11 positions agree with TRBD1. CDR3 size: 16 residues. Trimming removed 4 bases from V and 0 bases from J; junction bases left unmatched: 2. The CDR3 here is CASSWGTGGSGNTIYF. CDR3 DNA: TGTGCCAGCAGTTGGGGGACAGGGGGCTCTGGAAACACCATATATTTT.

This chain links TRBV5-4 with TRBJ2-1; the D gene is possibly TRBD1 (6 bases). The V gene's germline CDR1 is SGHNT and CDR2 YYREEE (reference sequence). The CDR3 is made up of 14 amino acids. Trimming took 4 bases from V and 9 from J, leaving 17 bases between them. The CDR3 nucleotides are TGTGCCAGCAGCCCCGGGACACCTGGGAGTGAGCAGTTCTTC. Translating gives CASSPGTPGSEQFF.

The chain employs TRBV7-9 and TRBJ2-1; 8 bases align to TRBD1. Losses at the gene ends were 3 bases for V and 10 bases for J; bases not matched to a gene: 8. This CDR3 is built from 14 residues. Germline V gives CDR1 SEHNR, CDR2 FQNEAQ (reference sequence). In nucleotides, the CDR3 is TGTGCCAGCAGCTTTTCTACGACAGGGGAGGAGCAGTTCTTC. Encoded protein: CASSFSTTGEEQFF. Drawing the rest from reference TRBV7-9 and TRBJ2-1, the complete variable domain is DTGVSQNPRHKITKRGQNVTFRCDPISEHNRLYWYRQTLGQGPEFLTYFQNEAQLEKSRLLSDRFSAERPKGSFSTLEIQRTEQGDSAMYLCASSFSTTGEEQFFGPGTRLTVL.

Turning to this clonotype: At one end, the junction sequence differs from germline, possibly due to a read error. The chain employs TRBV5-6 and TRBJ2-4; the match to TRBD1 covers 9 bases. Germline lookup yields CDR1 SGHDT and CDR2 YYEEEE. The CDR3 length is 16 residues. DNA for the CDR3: TGTGCCAGCAGGTTGGCCCGGGACAGGGTGGTGGACATTCAGTACTTC. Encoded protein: CASRLARDRVVDIQYF.

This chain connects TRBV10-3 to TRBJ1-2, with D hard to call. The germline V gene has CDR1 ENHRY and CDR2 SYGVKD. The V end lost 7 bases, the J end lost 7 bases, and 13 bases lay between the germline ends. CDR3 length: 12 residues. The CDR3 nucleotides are TGTGCCATCACCCAGCGTTCAGGTGGCTACACCTTC. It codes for CAITQRSGGYTF.

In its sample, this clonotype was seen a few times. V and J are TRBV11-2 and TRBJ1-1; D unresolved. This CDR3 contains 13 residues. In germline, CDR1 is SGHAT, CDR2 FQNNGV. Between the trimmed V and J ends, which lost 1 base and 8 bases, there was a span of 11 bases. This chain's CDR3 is CASSLAGSAEAFF. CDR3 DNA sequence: TGTGCCAGCAGCTTAGCCGGGTCAGCCGAAGCTTTCTTT. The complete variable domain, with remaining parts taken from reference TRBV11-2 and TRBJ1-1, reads EAGVAQSPRYKIIEKRQSVAFWCNPISGHATLYWYQQILGQGPKLLIQFQNNGVVDDSQLPKDRFSAERLKGVDSTLKIQPAKLEDSAVYLCASSLAGSAEAFFGQGTRLTVV.

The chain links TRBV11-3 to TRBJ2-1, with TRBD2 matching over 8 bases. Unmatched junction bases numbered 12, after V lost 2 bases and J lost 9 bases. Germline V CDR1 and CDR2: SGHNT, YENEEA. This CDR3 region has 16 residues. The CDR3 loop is CASSLYGGAEFTEQFF. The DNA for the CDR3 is TGTGCCAGCAGCTTATACGGGGGGGCCGAGTTCACTGAGCAGTTCTTC.

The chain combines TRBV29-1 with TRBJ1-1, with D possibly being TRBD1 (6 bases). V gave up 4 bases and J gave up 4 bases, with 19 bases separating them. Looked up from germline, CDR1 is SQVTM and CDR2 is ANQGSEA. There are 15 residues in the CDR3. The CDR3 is CSVALRQAESTEAFF. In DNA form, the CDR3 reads TGCAGCGTTGCCCTAAGACAGGCGGAAAGCACTGAAGCTTTCTTT. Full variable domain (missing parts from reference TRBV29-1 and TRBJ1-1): SAVISQKPSRDICQRGTSLTIQCQVDSQVTMMFWYRQQPGQSLTLIATANQGSEATYESGFVIDKFPISRPNLTFSTLTVSNMSPEDSSIYLCSVALRQAESTEAFFGQGTRLTVV.

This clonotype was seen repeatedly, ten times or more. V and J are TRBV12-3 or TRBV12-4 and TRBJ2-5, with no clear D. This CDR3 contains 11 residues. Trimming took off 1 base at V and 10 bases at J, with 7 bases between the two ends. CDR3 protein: CASSLEGGQYF. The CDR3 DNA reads TGTGCCAGCAGTTTAGAGGGCGGCCAGTACTTC.

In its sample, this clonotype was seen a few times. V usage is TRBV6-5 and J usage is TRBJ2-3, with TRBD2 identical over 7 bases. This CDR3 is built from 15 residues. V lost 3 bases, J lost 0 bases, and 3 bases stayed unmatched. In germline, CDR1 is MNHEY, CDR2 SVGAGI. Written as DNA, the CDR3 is TGTGCCAGCAGTTATCTAGCGGCAAGCACAGATACGCAGTATTTT. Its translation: CASSYLAASTDTQYF.

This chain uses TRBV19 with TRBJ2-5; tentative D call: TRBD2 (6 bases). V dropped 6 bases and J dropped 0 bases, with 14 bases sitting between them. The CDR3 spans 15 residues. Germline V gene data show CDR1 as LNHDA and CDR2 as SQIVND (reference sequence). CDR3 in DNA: TGTGCCAGTAGGATGGAGGGAAAGTACCAAGAGACCCAGTACTTC. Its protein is CASRMEGKYQETQYF.

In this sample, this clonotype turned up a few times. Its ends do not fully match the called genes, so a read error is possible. CDR3 residues: CASSFASGELSSF. The CDR3, as DNA: TGTGCCAGCAGCTTTGCTAGCGGGGAGTTATCTTCCTTT. This chain joins TRBV7-2 and TRBJ2-3; 9 bases line up with TRBD2. The CDR3 has 13 residues. Germline loops: CDR1 SGHTA, CDR2 FQGNSA.

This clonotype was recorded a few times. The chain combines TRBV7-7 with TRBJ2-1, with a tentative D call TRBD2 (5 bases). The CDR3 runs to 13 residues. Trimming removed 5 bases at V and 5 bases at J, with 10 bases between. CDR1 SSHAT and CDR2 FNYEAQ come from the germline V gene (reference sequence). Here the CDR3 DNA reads TGTGCCAGCAGCGGACTCGCGGACAATGAGCAGTTCTTC. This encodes CASSGLADNEQFF.